In its sample, the clone carrying this T cell receptor (beta chain) was seen a few times. Its matching antigen is unknown. These data originate in a study of cytotoxic CD8 clonotypes in ibrutinib-treated CLL. Study-wide background: Response material was collected after a median about 12 months of treatment, range 6 to 36.

Whole-study results and caveats: Clonality increased with ibrutinib response but returned toward baseline at progression. Sustained-remission and progressing patients had different sampling times. Rare overall, public clonotypes shrank or held steady under therapy.

Losses at the gene ends were 3 bases for V and 3 bases for J; bases not matched to a gene: 7. The CDR3 spans 15 residues. Germline V gene lookup returns CDR1 LNHDA and CDR2 SQIVND (reference sequence). Profiling relied on immunoSEQ multiplex PCR, and the TCRdb table lists in-frame clones only, not all of them. The table lists tens of thousands of clones, 50% to 60% of them singletons. The rearrangement links TRBV19 to TRBJ2-7; TRBD1 aligns across 8 bases. The starting material was PBMCs, obtained at disease progression, from a patient treated with ibrutinib. The clonotype comes from a human donor with chronic lymphocytic leukemia. CDR3 region: CASSISQGAVYEQYF. CDR3 sequence (DNA): TGTGCCAGTAGTATCAGCCAGGGGGCAGTCTACGAGCAGTACTTC.